This TCR beta chain stems from a study of radiotherapy plus CTLA-4 blockade in lung cancer. Participants had chemo-refractory metastatic non-small-cell lung cancer and were treated with focal radiation plus ipilimumab CTLA-4 blockade. Worth noting for this clone: Its target is not known.

Repertoires were generated with immunoSEQ multiplex PCR, while TCRdb's copy carries only in-frame clones and drops some. The table records approximately 100,000 clones, more than 75% of them present only once. General study findings and limits: The study found tumor-derived TCR clones expanded in blood after radiotherapy plus ipilimumab.

The sequence came from a human donor with non-small cell lung cancer that progressed on radiotherapy plus ipilimumab. Some clones in this sample may be carry-over from other donors' samples. Specimen: peripheral blood, collected from a patient treated with radiotherapy plus ipilimumab.

The CDR3 nucleotides read TGTGCCAGCAGCTTAGACGGGACGAGGGATACGCAGTATTTT. Protein product: CASSLDGTRDTQYF. The chain links TRBV7-3 to TRBJ2-3, with D perhaps assigned TRBD1 or TRBD2 (5 bases each). Trimming cost V 2 bases and J 6 bases, with 12 bases left between them. The length of the CDR3 is 14 residues. CDR1 SGHTA and CDR2 FQGTGA come from the germline V gene.